Sequencing of this T cell receptor (beta chain) was carried out in a study of T cell repertoires in ileal Crohn's disease. The wider study: Operated complications were stricturing disease (61%) and penetrating disease (approximately 39%). Regarding the study as a whole: Compared with non-smokers, active smokers at surgery showed more clonal expansions.

The ends were cut back, 8 bases at V and 8 bases at J, with 20 bases in the middle. CDR1 is MGHRA and CDR2 is YSYEKL in the germline V gene. The CDR3 is 14 residues long. Documented time point: neoterminal ileum biopsy at postoperative endoscopy, about 6 months after surgery. To note about this clone: Its target is unknown.

Measured with immunoSEQ multiplex PCR; TCRdb has only the in-frame clones, and not every one. The table includes over 3,000 clones, 86% detected once. V usage is TRBV4-1 and J usage is TRBJ2-3; D perhaps matches TRBD1 (6 bases). The source material was ileal tissue. The sequence was collected from an adult with Crohn's disease. The CDR3 nucleotides read TGCGCCAGCCTGCCGGGGCAGGGGTTGGGTACGCAGTATTTT. It is translated as CASLPGQGLGTQYF.